This is a list of T cell receptor beta chains from one sample in a study of T cell responses to AZD1222 COVID-19 vaccine. Profiling relied on immunoSEQ multiplex PCR, and the TCRdb table lists in-frame clones only, not all of them. Here the sample spans 150,000 to 200,000 clones, about 91% being singletons. The specimen was peripheral blood, collected 28 days after the second AZD1222 dose. These TCRs come from an adult who received the AZD1222 COVID-19 vaccine. Each CDR3 is given with its conserved first and last residue. Each record gives: J gene, V gene, D gene, clone size, CDR3 DNA, CDR3 protein. A D gene is named only where the DNA matches it firmly. Clone size, where shown, is once, few, many, or a class for clones that have expanded.

J: TRBJ2-4; V: TRBV7-3; D: .; size: .; DNA: TGTGCCAGCAGCTTAAGTCCGACGGGGAACATTCAGTACTTC; CDR3: CASSLSPTGNIQYF
J: TRBJ2-5; V: TRBV30; D: .; size: .; DNA: TGTGCCTGGAGTGACACGGAGGGGGCCGGAGAGACCCAGTACTTC; CDR3: CAWSDTEGAGETQYF
J: TRBJ2-7; V: TRBV11-2; D: .; size: many; DNA: TGTGCCAGCAGCTTAGCGGGATCGGGGGAGCAGTACTTC; CDR3: CASSLAGSGEQYF
J: TRBJ1-1; V: TRBV6-5; D: TRBD1; size: .; DNA: TGTGCCAGCAACCCCACAGGGGCGAACACTGAAGCTTTCTTT; CDR3: CASNPTGANTEAFF
J: TRBJ2-7; V: TRBV30; D: TRBD2; size: few; DNA: TGTGCCTGGAGTGTCGGACTAGCGGGGAACTACGAGCAGTACTTC; CDR3: CAWSVGLAGNYEQYF
J: TRBJ2-1; V: TRBV14; D: TRBD1; size: .; DNA: TGTGCCAGCAGCCCGGGACAGGGGGCCCCCAATGAGCAGTTCTTC; CDR3: CASSPGQGAPNEQFF
J: TRBJ2-1; V: TRBV2; D: TRBD2; size: .; DNA: TGTGCCAGCAGTGATCGGGGGGGCCGTAAGAATGAGCAGTTCTTC; CDR3: CASSDRGGRKNEQFF
J: TRBJ1-2; V: TRBV28; D: TRBD1; size: few; DNA: TGTGCCAGCAGTTATCAGGGGGCGGTCAGGGATGGCTACACCTTC; CDR3: CASSYQGAVRDGYTF
J: TRBJ2-7; V: TRBV23-1; D: .; size: .; DNA: TGCGCCAGCAGCCTCAATAAGAGGACGGCGCCACTCGAGCAGTACTTC; CDR3: CASSLNKRTAPLEQYF
J: TRBJ2-1; V: TRBV6-5; D: TRBD2; size: .; DNA: TGTGCCAGCAGGAAACTAGCGGGAGGTAACAATGAGCAGTTCTTC; CDR3: CASRKLAGGNNEQFF
J: TRBJ1-1; V: TRBV2; D: TRBD1; size: once; DNA: TGTGCCAGCAGTGAGTTTGGGACAGGGGTAAACACTGAAGCTTTCTTT; CDR3: CASSEFGTGVNTEAFF
J: TRBJ1-6; V: TRBV3-1/TRBV3-2; D: .; size: .; DNA: TGTGCCAGCAGCCAAGATCGGGTACGACCCAAGAATTCACCCCTCCACTTT; CDR3: CASSQDRVRPKNSPLHF
J: TRBJ1-2; V: TRBV5-1; D: .; size: .; DNA: TGCGCCAGCAGCTTGACGGGACTATATGGCTACACCTTC; CDR3: CASSLTGLYGYTF
J: TRBJ2-7; V: TRBV18; D: .; size: once; DNA: TGTGCCAGCTCACCACAACAGAGCTCCTACGAGCAGTACTTC; CDR3: CASSPQQSSYEQYF
J: TRBJ2-1; V: TRBV28; D: TRBD2; size: .; DNA: TGTGCCAGCAGTTTAGCGGGGGGGCGGGCATTGAATGAGCAGTTCTTC; CDR3: CASSLAGGRALNEQFF
J: TRBJ1-1; V: TRBV30; D: .; size: .; DNA: TGTGCCTGGAGTTCCACTGAAGCTTTCTTT; CDR3: CAWSSTEAFF
J: TRBJ1-3; V: TRBV5-4; D: .; size: .; DNA: TGTGCCAGCAGCTCTCAGGCCGGAAACACCATATATTTT; CDR3: CASSSQAGNTIYF
J: TRBJ1-2; V: TRBV5-1; D: TRBD1; size: .; DNA: TGCGCCAGCAGCTTAGGCACAGGGGGCGCGCATGGCTACACCTTC; CDR3: CASSLGTGGAHGYTF
J: TRBJ2-7; V: TRBV5-4; D: .; size: few; DNA: TGTGCCAGCAGCACGCCGGAGGACATTACCTACGAGCAGTACTTC; CDR3: CASSTPEDITYEQYF
J: TRBJ2-2; V: TRBV5-6; D: .; size: few; DNA: TGTGCCAGCAGCAAGCCCACCGGGGAGCTGTTTTTT; CDR3: CASSKPTGELFF
J: TRBJ2-7; V: TRBV2; D: .; size: .; DNA: TGTGTCAGCAAGGCAGGGTACAACGAGCAGTACTTC; CDR3: CVSKAGYNEQYF
J: TRBJ2-7; V: TRBV13; D: .; size: .; DNA: TGTGCCAGCAGCTTAGGCCGACCCTACGAGCAGTACTTC; CDR3: CASSLGRPYEQYF
J: TRBJ2-3; V: TRBV11-2; D: TRBD1; size: .; DNA: TGTGCCAGCAGCTTCGAGGACAGGTGGACAGATACGCAGTATTTT; CDR3: CASSFEDRWTDTQYF
J: TRBJ1-6; V: TRBV14; D: TRBD1; size: once; DNA: TGTGCCAGCAGCCAAGACCCCGGACAGGCCTTTAATTCACCCCTCCACTTT; CDR3: CASSQDPGQAFNSPLHF
J: TRBJ1-1; V: TRBV19; D: .; size: few; DNA: TGTGCCAGTGGTTTAGGCCTTGGGGACACTGAAGCTTTCTTT; CDR3: CASGLGLGDTEAFF
J: TRBJ1-6; V: TRBV27; D: TRBD1; size: .; DNA: TGTGCCAGCAGTTCCCGGGACAGAAATAATTCACCCCTCCACTTT; CDR3: CASSSRDRNNSPLHF
J: TRBJ1-2; V: TRBV5-6; D: .; size: few; DNA: TGTGCCAGCAGCTTGGTGGGATGGTCCCGGGGCTATGGCTACACCTTC; CDR3: CASSLVGWSRGYGYTF
J: TRBJ1-2; V: TRBV2; D: TRBD1; size: .; DNA: TGTGCCAGCAGACCCGGGACAGGGAGTTCCGGCTACACCTTC; CDR3: CASRPGTGSSGYTF
J: TRBJ1-6; V: TRBV5-1; D: .; size: .; DNA: TGCGCCAGCAGCTTGGCGGGGGGAGACTCCTATAATTCACCCCTCCACTTT; CDR3: CASSLAGGDSYNSPLHF
J: TRBJ1-4; V: TRBV7-2; D: TRBD1; size: .; DNA: TGTGCCAGCACCCTCAATCGGGGACAGGGCAATGAAAAACTGTTTTTT; CDR3: CASTLNRGQGNEKLFF
J: TRBJ1-2; V: TRBV7-9; D: TRBD1; size: .; DNA: TGTGCCAGCACCGGGACAGGAGGTCACTATGGCTACACCTTC; CDR3: CASTGTGGHYGYTF
J: TRBJ1-4; V: TRBV15; D: .; size: few; DNA: TGTGCCACCAGCAGCGACACGAAAGGAAATGAAAAACTGTTTTTT; CDR3: CATSSDTKGNEKLFF
J: TRBJ2-3; V: TRBV2; D: .; size: once; DNA: TGTGCCAGCAGTGAAGCCCCCACAGGGATTCCAGATACGCAGTATTTT; CDR3: CASSEAPTGIPDTQYF
J: TRBJ1-3; V: TRBV6-5; D: .; size: .; DNA: TGTGCCCTTTCGAGCTCTGGAAACACCATATATTTT; CDR3: CALSSSGNTIYF
J: TRBJ2-1; V: TRBV3-1/TRBV3-2; D: .; size: .; DNA: TGTGCCAGCAGCCAAGATTACCGAGCTCGGAATGAGCAGTTCTTC; CDR3: CASSQDYRARNEQFF
J: TRBJ1-1; V: TRBV5-1; D: .; size: .; DNA: TGCGCCAGCAGCGTGAGGGGGGGCGGAAGCACTGAAGCTTTCTTT; CDR3: CASSVRGGGSTEAFF
J: TRBJ2-7; V: TRBV29-1; D: .; size: .; DNA: TGCAGCGTTGTTGGGACCGATCCCTACGAGCAGTACTTC; CDR3: CSVVGTDPYEQYF
J: TRBJ1-1; V: TRBV6-5; D: .; size: .; DNA: TGTGCCAGCATCAGGCGCGGGGGGAGTGAAGCTTTCTTT; CDR3: CASIRRGGSEAFF
J: TRBJ2-5; V: TRBV19; D: TRBD2; size: .; DNA: TGTGCCAGTAGTAGAACTAGCGGGGGAGGGTCGGAGACCCAGTACTTC; CDR3: CASSRTSGGGSETQYF